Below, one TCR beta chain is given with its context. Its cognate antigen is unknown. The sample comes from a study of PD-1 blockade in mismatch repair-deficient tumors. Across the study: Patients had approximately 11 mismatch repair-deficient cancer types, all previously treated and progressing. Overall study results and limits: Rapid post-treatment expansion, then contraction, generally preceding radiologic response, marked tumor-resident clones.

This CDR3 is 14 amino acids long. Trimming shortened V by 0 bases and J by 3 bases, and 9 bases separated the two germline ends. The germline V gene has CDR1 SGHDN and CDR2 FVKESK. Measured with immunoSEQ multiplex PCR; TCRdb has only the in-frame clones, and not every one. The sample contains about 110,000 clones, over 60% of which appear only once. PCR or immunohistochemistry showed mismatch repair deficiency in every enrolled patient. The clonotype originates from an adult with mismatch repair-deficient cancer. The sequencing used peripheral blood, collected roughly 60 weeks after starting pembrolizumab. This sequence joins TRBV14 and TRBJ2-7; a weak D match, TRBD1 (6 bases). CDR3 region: CASSQDNRVYEQYF. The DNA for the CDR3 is TGTGCCAGCAGCCAAGACAACAGGGTCTACGAGCAGTACTTC.